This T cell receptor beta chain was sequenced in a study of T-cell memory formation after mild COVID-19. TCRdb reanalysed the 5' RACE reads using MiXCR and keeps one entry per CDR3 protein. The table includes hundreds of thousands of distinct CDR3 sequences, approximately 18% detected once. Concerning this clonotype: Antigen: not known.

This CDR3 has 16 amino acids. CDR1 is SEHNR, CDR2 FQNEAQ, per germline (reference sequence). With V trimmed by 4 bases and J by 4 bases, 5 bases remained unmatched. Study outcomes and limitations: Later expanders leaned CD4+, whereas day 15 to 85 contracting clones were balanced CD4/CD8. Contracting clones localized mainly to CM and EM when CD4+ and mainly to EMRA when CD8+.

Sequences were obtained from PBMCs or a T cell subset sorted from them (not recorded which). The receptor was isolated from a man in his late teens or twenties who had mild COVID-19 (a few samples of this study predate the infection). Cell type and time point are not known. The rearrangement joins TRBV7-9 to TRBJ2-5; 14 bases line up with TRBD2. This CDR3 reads CASSSGLAGETETQYF. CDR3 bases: TGTGCCAGCAGCTCGGGACTAGCGGGGGAGACAGAGACCCAGTACTTC.